This T cell receptor (beta chain) is drawn from a study of T cells in Graves' hyperthyroidism and ophthalmopathy. It was RNA transcripts that yielded the amplified TCR beta CDR3 regions. The primer set for the first-round RT-PCR of the TCR CDR3 was HTBI. MiXCR was run by TCRdb on the multiplex PCR reads, yielding one entry per CDR3 protein. The sample contains under 350,000 distinct CDR3 sequences, around 23% of which appear only once. From germline, CDR1 is SGHRS and CDR2 YFSETQ. Trimming took off 4 bases at V and 4 bases at J, with 15 bases between the two ends. The CDR3 is 14 amino acids. This clonotype was observed a few times.

Material: blood. The clonotype was recovered from a woman aged 50 to 60 with Graves' hyperthyroidism. V usage is TRBV5-1 and J usage is TRBJ2-7; the D gene is possibly TRBD1 (6 bases). The CDR3 is CASSGAGADYEQYF. The CDR3 DNA reads as TGCGCCAGCAGCGGGGCAGGGGCCGATTACGAGCAGTACTTC.